This T cell receptor (beta chain) was obtained from a study of naive and memory T cell subsets. Notes on this clonotype: Its antigen is undetermined. This clone may be a read error of a much larger clone one base away.

This CDR3 region has 14 residues. V shed 8 bases and J 6 bases; nucleotides not matched to a gene: 7. Germline CDR1 reads SQVTM; CDR2 reads ANQGSEA. Two oligonucleotides, mixed equimolar, formed the beta constant-region primer covering TRBC1 and TRBC2. Four rounds of PCR amplified the ligated cDNA using nested alpha and beta constant-region primers plus SP2. A 12-nucleotide UMI and the SP2 primer were added to the cDNA 3' end by oligonucleotide ligation. One entry per CDR3 protein results from TCRdb running MiXCR on the UMI-ligation and nested PCR reads. The sample gives roughly 150,000 distinct CDR3 sequences, 15% to 25% of which show up once; roughly 0.63% is in the top ten. Study-level points and caveats: Over 90% of naive TCR sequences appeared only once, unlike memory subsets. Naive repertoires, especially CD8, held a few larger clonotypes, possibly memory cells re-expressing CD45RA.

This TCR was sampled from a human donor in good health. Sequencing was carried out using naive CD8+ T cells from blood. V and J are TRBV29-1 and TRBJ2-3, with 14 bases matching TRBD2. CDR3: CSPGLAGADDTQYF. The CDR3 coding sequence is TGCAGCCCGGGACTAGCGGGAGCTGATGATACGCAGTATTTT.